The entry that follows covers one T cell receptor (beta chain) sequence. Antigen unknown. CDR1 MDHEN and CDR2 SYDVKM come from the germline V gene. Germline trimming cut 8 bases from V and 1 base from J; bases unmatched to any gene: 7. The CDR3 runs to 14 residues. Clones were sequenced by immunoSEQ multiplex PCR, and TCRdb holds only the in-frame ones, with some missing. The sample contains about 670,000 clones, 72% of which appear only once. This sample stems from a study of shared clonotypes between healthy human individuals. Overall study: The donor group consisted of two women and three men, aged 18 to 49. Study results and caveats: When naive CD4 clonotypes were compared across a few donors, 4% to 6.5% were shared.

The gene calls are TRBV28 and TRBJ1-1; 7 bases line up with TRBD1. The origin of this receptor is a woman aged 25 to 39 in good health. The sequenced sample was memory CD4+ T cells sorted from blood. Noted subset: CD45RA-negative fraction. CDR3 in DNA: TGTGCCAGCCAGAGTGGACAGGCGAACACTGAAGCTTTCTTT. Translated, it gives CASQSGQANTEAFF. The full variable domain, completed using reference TRBV28 and TRBJ1-1, is DVKVTQSSRYLVKRTGEKVFLECVQDMDHENMFWYRQDPGLGLRLIYFSYDVKMKEKGDIPEGYSVSREKKERFSLILESASTNQTSMYLCASQSGQANTEAFFGQGTRLTVV.